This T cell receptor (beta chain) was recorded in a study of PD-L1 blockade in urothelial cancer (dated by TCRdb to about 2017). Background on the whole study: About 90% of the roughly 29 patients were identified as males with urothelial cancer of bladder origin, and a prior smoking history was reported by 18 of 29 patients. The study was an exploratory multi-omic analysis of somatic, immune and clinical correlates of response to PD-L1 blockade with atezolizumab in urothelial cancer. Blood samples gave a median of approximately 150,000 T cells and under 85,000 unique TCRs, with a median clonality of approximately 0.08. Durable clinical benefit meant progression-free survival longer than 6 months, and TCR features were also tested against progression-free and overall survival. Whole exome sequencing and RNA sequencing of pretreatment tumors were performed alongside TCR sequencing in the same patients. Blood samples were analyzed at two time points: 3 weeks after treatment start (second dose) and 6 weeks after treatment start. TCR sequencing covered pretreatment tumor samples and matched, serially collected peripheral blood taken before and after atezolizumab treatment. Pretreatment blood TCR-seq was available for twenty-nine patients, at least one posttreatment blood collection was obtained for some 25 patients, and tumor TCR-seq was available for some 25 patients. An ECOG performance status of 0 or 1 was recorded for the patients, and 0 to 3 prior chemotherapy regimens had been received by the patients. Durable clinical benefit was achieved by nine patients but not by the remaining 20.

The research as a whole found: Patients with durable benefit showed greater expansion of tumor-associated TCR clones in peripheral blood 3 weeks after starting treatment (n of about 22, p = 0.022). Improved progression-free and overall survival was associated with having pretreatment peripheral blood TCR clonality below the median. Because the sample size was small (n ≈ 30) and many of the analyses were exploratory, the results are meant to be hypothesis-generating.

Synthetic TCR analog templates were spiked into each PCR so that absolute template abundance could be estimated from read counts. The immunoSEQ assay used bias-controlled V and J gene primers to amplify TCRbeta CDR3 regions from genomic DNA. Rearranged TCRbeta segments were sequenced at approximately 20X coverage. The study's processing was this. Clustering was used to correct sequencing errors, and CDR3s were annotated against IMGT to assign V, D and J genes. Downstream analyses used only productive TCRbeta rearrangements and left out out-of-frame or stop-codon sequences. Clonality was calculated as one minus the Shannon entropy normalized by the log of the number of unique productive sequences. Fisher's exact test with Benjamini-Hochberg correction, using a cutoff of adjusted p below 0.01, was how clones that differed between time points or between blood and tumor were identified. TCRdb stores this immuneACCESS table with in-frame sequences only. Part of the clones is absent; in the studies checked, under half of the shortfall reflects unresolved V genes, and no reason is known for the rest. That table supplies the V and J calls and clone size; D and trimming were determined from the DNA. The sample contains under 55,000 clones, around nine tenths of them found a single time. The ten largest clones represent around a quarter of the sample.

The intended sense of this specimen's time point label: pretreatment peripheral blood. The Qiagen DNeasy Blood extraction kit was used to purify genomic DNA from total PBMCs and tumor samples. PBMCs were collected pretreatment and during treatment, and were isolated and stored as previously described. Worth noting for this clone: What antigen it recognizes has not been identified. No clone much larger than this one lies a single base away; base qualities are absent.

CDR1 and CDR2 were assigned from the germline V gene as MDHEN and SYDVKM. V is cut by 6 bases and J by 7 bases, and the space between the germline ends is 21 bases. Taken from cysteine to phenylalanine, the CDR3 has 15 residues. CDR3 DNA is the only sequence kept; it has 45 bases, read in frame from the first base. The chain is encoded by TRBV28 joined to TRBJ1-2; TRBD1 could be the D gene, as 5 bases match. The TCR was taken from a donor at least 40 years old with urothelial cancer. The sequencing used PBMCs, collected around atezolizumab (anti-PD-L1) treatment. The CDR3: CASSPGDRAWGGYTF. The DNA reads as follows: TGTGCCAGCAGCCCGGGGGACCGCGCCTGGGGTGGCTACACCTTC.